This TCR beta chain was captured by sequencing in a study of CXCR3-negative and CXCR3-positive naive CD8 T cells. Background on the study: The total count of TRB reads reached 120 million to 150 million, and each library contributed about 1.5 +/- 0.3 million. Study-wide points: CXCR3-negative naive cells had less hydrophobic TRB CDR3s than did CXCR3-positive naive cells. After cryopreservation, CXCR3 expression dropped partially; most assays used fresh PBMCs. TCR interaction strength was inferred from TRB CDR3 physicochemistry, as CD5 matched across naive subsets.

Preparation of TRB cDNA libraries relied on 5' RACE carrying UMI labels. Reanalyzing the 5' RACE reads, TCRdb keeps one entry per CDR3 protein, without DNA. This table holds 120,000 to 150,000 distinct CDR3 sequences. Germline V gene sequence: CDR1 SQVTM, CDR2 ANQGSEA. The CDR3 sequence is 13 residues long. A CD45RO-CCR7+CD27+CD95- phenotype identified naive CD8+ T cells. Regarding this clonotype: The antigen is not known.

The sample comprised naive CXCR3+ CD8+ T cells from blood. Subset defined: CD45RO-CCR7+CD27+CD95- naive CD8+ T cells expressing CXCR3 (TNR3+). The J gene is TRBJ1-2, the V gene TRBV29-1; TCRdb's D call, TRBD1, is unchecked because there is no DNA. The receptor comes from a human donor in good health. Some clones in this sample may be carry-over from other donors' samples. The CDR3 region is CSVLDRGGTGYTF.